A single sample is the source of the 6 T cell receptor beta chains below, sequenced in a study of T cells in Graves' hyperthyroidism and ophthalmopathy. There were TCR beta CDR3 regions amplified from RNA transcripts. When the TCR CDR3 underwent first-round RT-PCR, the HTBI primer set was used. TCRdb itself ran the multiplex PCR reads through MiXCR, one entry per CDR3 protein. This sample has roughly 280,000 distinct CDR3 sequences; over 15% occur once, and the top ten carry around 57%. Sequenced: blood. The receptors shown here come from a woman aged 55-69 years with Graves' ophthalmopathy.

J is TRBJ2-7 and V is TRBV5-1; D possibly corresponds to TRBD2 (6 bases). This CDR3 comprises 14 residues. Germline V CDR1 and CDR2: SGHRS, YFSETQ. V was shortened by 3 bases and J by 0 bases, with 10 bases between the two germline ends. This CDR3 reads CASSSLAVSYEQYF. As DNA, the CDR3 is TGCGCCAGCAGCTCCTTAGCGGTCTCCTACGAGCAGTACTTC.

The rearrangement links TRBV20-1 to TRBJ1-1, with 10 bases matching TRBD1. CDR1 and CDR2 (germline): DFQATT, SNEGSKA (reference sequence). The junction had 2 bases not matched to a gene; V was cut back by 0 bases and J by 4 bases. The CDR3 contains 14 residues. The CDR3 sequence: CSAREGQGTTEAFF. The CDR3 DNA follows: TGCAGTGCTAGAGAGGGACAGGGGACCACTGAAGCTTTCTTT.

This clonotype was recorded many times. This chain connects TRBV2 to TRBJ2-4; TRBD1 matches at 10 bases. V shed 8 bases and J 7 bases; nucleotides not matched to a gene: 5. CDR3 length equals 13 residues. CDR1 is SNHLY and CDR2 is FYNNEI in the germline V gene. CDR3 DNA: TGTGCCAGCGAAAGGACAGGGGGTAACATTCAGTACTTC. Amino acid sequence: CASERTGGNIQYF.

This clonotype occurred many times. This chain joins TRBV5-1 and TRBJ1-1; no definite D call. The ends were cut back, 4 bases at V and 7 bases at J, with 17 bases in the middle. Germline V gene sequence: CDR1 SGHRS, CDR2 YFSETQ. The CDR3 totals 14 residues. CDR3 in amino acids: CASSPHQTPDEAFF. In DNA form, the CDR3 reads TGCGCCAGCAGCCCCCACCAAACGCCCGATGAAGCTTTCTTT.

At least ten counts were recorded for this clonotype. The CDR3 reads CASSRLPTTGYLETQYF. The CDR3 nucleotides read TGTGCCAGCAGCCGATTGCCAACGACAGGGTACTTAGAGACCCAGTACTTC. The chain joins TRBV3-1 to TRBJ2-5, with 7 bases lining up with TRBD1. This CDR3 has 17 amino acids. Germline CDR1 is LGHDT and CDR2 is YNNKEL (reference sequence). The V segment lost 4 bases and the J segment 4 bases; nucleotides outside the gene matches: 15.

This clonotype was counted only a few times. The chain joins TRBV11-3 to TRBJ2-2; 12 nucleotides align to TRBD2. J lost 5 bases, V lost 4 bases, and 8 bases had no gene match. Germline V gene data show CDR1 as SGHNT and CDR2 as YENEEA. The CDR3 loop spans 17 amino acids. The CDR3 here is CASSYQPGLAGTGELFF. CDR3 coding DNA: TGTGCCAGCAGCTACCAACCCGGACTAGCGGGAACCGGGGAGCTGTTTTTT.